This T cell receptor beta chain comes out of a study of Ad26.COV2.S vaccination and SARS-CoV-2 variants. About the study: Dosing was one shot or two shots 56 days apart.

Treatment given: some 20 received Ad26.COV2.S at low or high dose, single or two shots; roughly five received placebo; per-sample allocation not given. Vaccine and placebo recipients were sampled on day 63 after the first injection. Libraries were prepared by immunoSEQ multiplex PCR; TCRdb keeps only in-frame clonotypes and omits some of them. The table shows 350,000 to 450,000 clones, with about 90% occurring only once. The sequence came from a person between 18 and 65 years old who received the Ad26.COV2.S COVID-19 vaccine or a placebo. This material consisted of peripheral blood, taken in a trial of Ad26.COV2.S vaccine versus placebo.

The CDR3 DNA reads TGTGCCTACAAAGCTAGCACAGATACGCAGTATTTT. This gives the protein CAYKASTDTQYF. This chain uses TRBV30 with TRBJ2-3; D remains unclear. V was clipped by 7 bases and J by 0 bases, with 8 bases between them. This CDR3 is 12 amino acids long. Germline V lookup: CDR1 GTSNPN, CDR2 SVGIG (reference sequence). Full variable domain (remainder filled in from reference TRBV30 and TRBJ2-3): SQTIHQWPATLVQPVGSPLSLECTVEGTSNPNLYWYRQAAGRGLQLLFYSVGIGQISSEVPQNLSASRPQDRQFILSSKKLLLSDSGFYLCAYKASTDTQYFGPGTRLTVL.